This TCR beta chain derives from a study of ipilimumab plus nivolumab after autologous stem cell transplantation. Whole-study context: Patients received a median of about five ipilimumab and roughly eight nivolumab doses.

Trimming stripped 4 bases from V and 0 bases from J, with 16 bases between. Per the germline V gene, CDR1 is LNHDA and CDR2 is SQIVND (reference sequence). CDR3 length: 18 residues. Patients got ipilimumab 1 mg/kg beginning 14 to 28 days post-transplant. This clone turned up a few times. Using immunoSEQ multiplex PCR, the repertoire was profiled, and TCRdb retains in-frame clones only, with some absent. This table has 15,000 to 20,000 clones, 81% appearing once. The V call is TRBV19, the J call TRBJ2-6, with D possibly matching TRBD1 (5 bases). This sequence was found in a male donor with diffuse large B-cell lymphoma. Sequencing used PBMCs, obtained in a trial of ipilimumab plus nivolumab as post-transplant consolidation. The CDR3 bases are TGTGCCAGTAGTACCCCCTTGACAGCCTCCTCTGGGGCCAACGTCCTGACTTTC. Translated: CASSTPLTASSGANVLTF.